Listed below are T cell receptor beta chains from one sample, sequenced in a study of tumor and adjacent non-tumor tissue in lung cancer. TCRdb re-called the multiplex PCR reads through MiXCR, storing one row per CDR3 protein. The sample has around 200,000 distinct CDR3 sequences, 60% to 85% seen once. Material for sequencing was lung tumor tissue. The receptor set was obtained from a man aged 55 to 69 with non-small cell lung cancer. Both conserved end residues are part of each CDR3. A D gene is named only where the DNA matches it firmly. Part of the rows lack a size; the others show once, few, many or a class for expanded clones.

>TRBV6-5|14|TRBJ1-2|-|many
CASSSWGSGDGYTF
TGTGCCAGCAGCTCCTGGGGGAGCGGGGATGGCTACACCTTC
>TRBV4-1|16|TRBJ2-5|-|-
CARSQGSTGTQETQYF
TGCGCAAGGAGCCAAGGTAGTACAGGGACTCAAGAGACCCAGTACTTC
>TRBV5-6|16|TRBJ2-7|TRBD2|few
CASSLLTSGRAYEQYF
TGTGCCAGCAGCTTGCTGACTAGCGGGAGGGCCTACGAGCAGTACTTC
>TRBV11-3|14|TRBJ2-1|-|-
CASRQGITGGKQFF
TGTGCCAGCAGACAGGGCATAACGGGGGGAAAGCAGTTCTTC
>TRBV12-3/TRBV12-4|15|TRBJ2-5|TRBD1|few
CASSPGTGGKETQYF
TGTGCCAGCAGTCCCGGGACAGGGGGCAAAGAGACCCAGTACTTC
>TRBV30|14|TRBJ2-7|-|-
CAWSVGTDTYEQYF
TGTGCCTGGAGTGTTGGTACGGACACCTACGAGCAGTACTTC
>TRBV11-3|18|TRBJ2-5|-|-
CARSSQSRGRGFQETQYF
TGTGCCAGAAGCTCGCAGAGTCGGGGGCGTGGCTTCCAAGAGACCCAGTACTTC
>TRBV11-3|15|TRBJ2-5|-|-
CASSLDRGVQEIQYF
TGTGCCAGCAGCTTAGATAGAGGCGTCCAAGAGATCCAGTACTTC
>TRBV11-3|15|TRBJ2-1|-|once
CASSLYGAACNKQFF
TGTGCAAGCAGCTTATACGGGGCGGCCTGCAATAAGCAGTTCTTC
>TRBV11-2|14|TRBJ2-7|-|few
CASSLTGTFYEQYF
TGTGCCAGCAGTTTAACCGGGACATTCTACGAGCAGTACTTC
>TRBV12-3/TRBV12-4|15|TRBJ1-5|-|-
CASSLGRTRNHPQHF
TGTGCCAGCAGTTTAGGGCGGACTAGAAATCATCCCCAGCATTTT
>TRBV11-2|17|TRBJ2-5|TRBD2|once
CDSSSGLAGGPGETQYF
TGTGACAGCAGCTCAGGACTAGCGGGGGGGCCTGGGGAGACCCAGTACTTC
>TRBV11-3|13|TRBJ1-1|-|-
CASSLGGEAEAFF
TGTGCCAGCAGCTTGGGTGGGGAGGCTGAAGCTTTCTTT
>TRBV12-3/TRBV12-4|17|TRBJ2-3|TRBD2|few
CASSFLAGPRITDTQYF
TGTGCCAGCAGTTTTCTAGCGGGACCTCGAATCACAGATACGCAGTATTTT
>TRBV20-1|15|TRBJ2-7|TRBD2|-
CSARGTSGTSYEQYF
TGCAGTGCTAGAGGGACTAGCGGGACGTCCTACGAGCAGTACTTC
>TRBV12-3/TRBV12-4|19|TRBJ2-3|TRBD2|few
CASSLARASGGISTDTQYF
TGTGCCAGCAGTTTAGCGAGGGCTAGCGGGGGAATTAGCACAGATACGCAGTATTTT
>TRBV28|14|TRBJ1-6|TRBD1|-
CAISSPGTESPLHF
TGTGCCATCAGTTCACCCGGGACAGAATCACCCCTGCACTTT
>TRBV11-3|18|TRBJ2-2|-|-
CASSSWGVGGYIAGELFF
TGTGCCAGCAGCTCCTGGGGAGTGGGAGGATACATAGCCGGGGAGCTGTTTTTT
>TRBV4-1|16|TRBJ1-2|-|-
CASSQEGDGSFYGYTF
TGCGCCAGCAGCCAAGAGGGGGACGGTTCTTTCTATGGCTACACCTTC
>TRBV11-2|16|TRBJ2-3|TRBD2|-
CASSLISGVDPDTQYF
TGTGCCAGCAGCTTAATTAGCGGGGTGGACCCAGATACGCAGTATTTT
>TRBV4-3|15|TRBJ1-1|-|many
CASSQELGLNTEAFF
TGCGCCAGCAGCCAAGAATTGGGGCTCAACACTGAAGCTTTCTTT
>TRBV20-1|12|TRBJ2-7|-|medium-sized
CSARRGENEQYF
TGCAGTGCTAGGAGAGGGGAGAACGAGCAGTACTTC